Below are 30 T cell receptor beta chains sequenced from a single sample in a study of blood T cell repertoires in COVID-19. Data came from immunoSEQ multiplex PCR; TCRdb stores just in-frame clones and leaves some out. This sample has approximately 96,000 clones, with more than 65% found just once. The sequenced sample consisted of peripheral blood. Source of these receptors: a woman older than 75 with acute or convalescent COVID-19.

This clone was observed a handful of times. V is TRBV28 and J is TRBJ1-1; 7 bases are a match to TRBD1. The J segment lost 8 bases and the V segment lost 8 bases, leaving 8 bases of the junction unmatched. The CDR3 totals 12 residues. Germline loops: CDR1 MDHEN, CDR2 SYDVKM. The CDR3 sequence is CASGFRTGEAFF. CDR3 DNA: TGTGCCAGCGGATTTCGGACAGGCGAAGCTTTCTTT.

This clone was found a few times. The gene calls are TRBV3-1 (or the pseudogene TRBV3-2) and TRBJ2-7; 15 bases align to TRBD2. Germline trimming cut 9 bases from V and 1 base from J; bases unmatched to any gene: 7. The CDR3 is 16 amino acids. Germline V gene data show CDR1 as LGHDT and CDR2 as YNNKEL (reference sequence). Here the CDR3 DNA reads TGTGCCAGTACCCGGGGACTAGCGGGGGGTTCCTACGAGCAGTACTTC. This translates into CASTRGLAGGSYEQYF.

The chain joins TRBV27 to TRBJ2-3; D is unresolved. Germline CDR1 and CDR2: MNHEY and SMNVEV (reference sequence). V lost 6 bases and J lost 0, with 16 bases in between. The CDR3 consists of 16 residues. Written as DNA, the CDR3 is TGTGCCAGCAGCCTTAGTCTACTCCCAAGCACAGATACGCAGTATTTT. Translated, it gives CASSLSLLPSTDTQYF.

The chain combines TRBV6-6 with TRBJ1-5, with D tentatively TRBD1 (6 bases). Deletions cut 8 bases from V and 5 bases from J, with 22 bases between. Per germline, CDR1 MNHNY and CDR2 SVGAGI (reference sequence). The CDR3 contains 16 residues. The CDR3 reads CASRGQTPGSHQPQHF. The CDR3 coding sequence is TGTGCCAGCCGCGGACAGACCCCAGGTTCCCATCAGCCCCAGCATTTT.

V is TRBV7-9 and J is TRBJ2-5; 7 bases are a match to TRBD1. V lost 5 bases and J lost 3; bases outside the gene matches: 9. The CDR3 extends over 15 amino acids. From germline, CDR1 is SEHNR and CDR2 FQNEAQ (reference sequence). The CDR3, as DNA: TGTGCCAGCAGCCGTAGGGACAGAATGAAAGAGACCCAGTACTTC. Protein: CASSRRDRMKETQYF.

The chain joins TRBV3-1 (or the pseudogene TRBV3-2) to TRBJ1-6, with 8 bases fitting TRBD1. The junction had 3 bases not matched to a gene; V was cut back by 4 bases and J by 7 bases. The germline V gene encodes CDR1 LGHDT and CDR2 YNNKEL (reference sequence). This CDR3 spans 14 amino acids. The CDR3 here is CASSPGQGNSPLHF. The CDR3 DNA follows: TGTGCCAGCAGCCCAGGACAGGGAAATTCACCCCTCCACTTT.

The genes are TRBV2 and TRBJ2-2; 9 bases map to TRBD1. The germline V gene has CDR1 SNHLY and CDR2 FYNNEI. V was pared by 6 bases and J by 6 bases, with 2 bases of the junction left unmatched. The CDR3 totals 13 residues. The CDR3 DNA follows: TGTGCCAGCAGCGGACAGGGGCCCGGGGAGCTGTTTTTT. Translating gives CASSGQGPGELFF. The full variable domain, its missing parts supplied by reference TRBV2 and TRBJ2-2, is EPEVTQTPSHQVTQMGQEVILRCVPISNHLYFYWYRQILGQKVEFLVSFYNNEISEKSEIFDDQFSVERPDGSNFTLKIRSTKLEDSAMYFCASSGQGPGELFFGEGSRLTVL.

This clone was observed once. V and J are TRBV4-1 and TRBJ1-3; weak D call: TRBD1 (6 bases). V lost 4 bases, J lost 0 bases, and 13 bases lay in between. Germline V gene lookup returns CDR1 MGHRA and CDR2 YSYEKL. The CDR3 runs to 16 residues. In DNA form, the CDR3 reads TGCGCCAGCAGCCCAAGGGGGACTATCTCTGGAAACACCATATATTTT. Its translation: CASSPRGTISGNTIYF.

The CDR3 DNA follows: TGCAGTGCTAGTTCTGGCGGGGAGACCCAGTACTTC. Protein: CSASSGGETQYF. J is TRBJ2-5 and V is TRBV20-1, with D perhaps TRBD2 (5 bases). Trimming removed 3 bases at V and 5 bases at J, with 10 bases between. Germline CDR1 is DFQATT and CDR2 is SNEGSKA (reference sequence). The CDR3 is made up of 12 amino acids.

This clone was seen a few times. As DNA, the CDR3 is TGCGCCAGCAGCTTAGCGGGGGGGCAAGATACGCAGTATTTT. Amino acids: CASSLAGGQDTQYF. This chain links TRBV5-1 with TRBJ2-3; 10 bases fit TRBD2. In germline, CDR1 is SGHRS, CDR2 YFSETQ. The CDR3 is 14 residues long. Trimming cost V 2 bases and J 5 bases; bases outside gene matches: 2.

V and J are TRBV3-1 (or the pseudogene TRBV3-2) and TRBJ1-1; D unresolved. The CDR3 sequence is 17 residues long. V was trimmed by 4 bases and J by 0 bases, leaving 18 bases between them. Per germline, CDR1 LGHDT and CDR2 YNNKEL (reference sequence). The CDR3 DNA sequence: TGTGCCAGCAGCCGAGAGGTACTTTTCGCTCTGAACACTGAAGCTTTCTTT. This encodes CASSREVLFALNTEAFF.

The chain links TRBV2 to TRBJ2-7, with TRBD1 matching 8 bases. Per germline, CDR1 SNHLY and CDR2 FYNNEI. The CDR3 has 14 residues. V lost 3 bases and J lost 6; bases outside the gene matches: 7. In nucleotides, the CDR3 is TGTGCCAGCAGTGACAGGACAGGGTACAGCGAGCAGTACTTC. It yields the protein CASSDRTGYSEQYF.

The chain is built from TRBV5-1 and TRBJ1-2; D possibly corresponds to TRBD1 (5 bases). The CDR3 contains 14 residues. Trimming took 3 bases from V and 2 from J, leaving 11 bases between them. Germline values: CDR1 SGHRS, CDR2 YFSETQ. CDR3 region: CASSYQDKNYGYTF. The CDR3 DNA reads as TGCGCCAGCAGCTACCAGGACAAGAACTATGGCTACACCTTC.

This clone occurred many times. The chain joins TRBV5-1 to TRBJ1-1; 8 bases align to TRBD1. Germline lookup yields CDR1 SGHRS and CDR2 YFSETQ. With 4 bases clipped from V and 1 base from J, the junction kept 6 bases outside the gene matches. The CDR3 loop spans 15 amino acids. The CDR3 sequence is CASSVGDRTNTEAFF. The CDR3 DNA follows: TGCGCCAGCAGCGTTGGGGACAGGACGAACACTGAAGCTTTCTTT.

CDR3 DNA sequence: TGTGCCAGCAGATTTGGGCCATATAGGGGCTACACCTTC. Its protein product is CASRFGPYRGYTF. The genes are TRBV5-6 and TRBJ1-2; D remains unclear. Germline V CDR1 and CDR2: SGHDT, YYEEEE. The CDR3 is 13 amino acids. V lost 5 bases to trimming and J lost 8 bases, with 16 bases between them.

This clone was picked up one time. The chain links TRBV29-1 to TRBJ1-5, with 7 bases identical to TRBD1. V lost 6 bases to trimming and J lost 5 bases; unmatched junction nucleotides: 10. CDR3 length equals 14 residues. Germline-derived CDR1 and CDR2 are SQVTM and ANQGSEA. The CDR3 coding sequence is TGCAGCGTAGCAGGGACAGCCGGAGATCAGCCCCAGCATTTT. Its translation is CSVAGTAGDQPQHF. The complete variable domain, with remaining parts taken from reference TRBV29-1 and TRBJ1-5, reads SAVISQKPSRDICQRGTSLTIQCQVDSQVTMMFWYRQQPGQSLTLIATANQGSEATYESGFVIDKFPISRPNLTFSTLTVSNMSPEDSSIYLCSVAGTAGDQPQHFGDGTRLSIL.

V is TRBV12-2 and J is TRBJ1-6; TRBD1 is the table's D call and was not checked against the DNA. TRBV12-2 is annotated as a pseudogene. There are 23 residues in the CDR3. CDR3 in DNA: TGTGCAAGTCGCTTAGCGCTTGGAATCGGACCTTCGACAGGGGGTGTGTTAAGGTCACCCCTCCACTTT. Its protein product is CASRLALGIGPSTGGVLRSPLHF.

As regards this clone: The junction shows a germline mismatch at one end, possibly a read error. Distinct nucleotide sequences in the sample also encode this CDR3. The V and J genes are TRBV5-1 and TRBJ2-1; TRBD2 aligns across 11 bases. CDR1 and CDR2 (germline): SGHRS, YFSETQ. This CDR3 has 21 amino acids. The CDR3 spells CASSLAASGGLLPSSYNEQFF. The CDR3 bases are TGCGCCAGCAGCTTGGCCGCTAGCGGGGGGTTACTCCCGAGCTCCTACAATGAGCAATTCTTC.

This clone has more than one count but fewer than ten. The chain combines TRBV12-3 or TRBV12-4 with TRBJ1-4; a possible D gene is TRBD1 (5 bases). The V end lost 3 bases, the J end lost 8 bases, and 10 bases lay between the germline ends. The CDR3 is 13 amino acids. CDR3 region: CASSFGGEEKLFF. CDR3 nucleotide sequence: TGTGCCAGCAGTTTCGGAGGGGAAGAAAAACTGTTTTTT.

Written as DNA, the CDR3 is TGTGCCAGCAGTTTATTAAGAGGGTCCCAGTACTTC. Translation: CASSLLRGSQYF. The chain uses TRBV28 and TRBJ2-5, with a tentative D call TRBD2 (5 bases). The CDR3 has 12 residues. The germline gives CDR1 MDHEN, CDR2 SYDVKM. Trimming stripped 1 base from V and 9 bases from J, with 9 bases between.

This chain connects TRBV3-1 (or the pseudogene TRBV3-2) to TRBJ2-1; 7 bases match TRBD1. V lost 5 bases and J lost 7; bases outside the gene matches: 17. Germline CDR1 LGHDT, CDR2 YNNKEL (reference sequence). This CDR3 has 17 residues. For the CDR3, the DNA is TGTGCCAGCAGCACCTATTCGACAGGGCAAAGGGGGAATGAGCAGTTCTTC. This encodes CASSTYSTGQRGNEQFF.

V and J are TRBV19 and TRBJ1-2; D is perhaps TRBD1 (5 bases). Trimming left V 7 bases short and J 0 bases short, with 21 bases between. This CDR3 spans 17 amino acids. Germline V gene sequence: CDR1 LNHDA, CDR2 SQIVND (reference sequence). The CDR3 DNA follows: TGTGCCAGTACCCTTAAGTATCGGACAATGGCTAACTATGGCTACACCTTC. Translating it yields CASTLKYRTMANYGYTF.

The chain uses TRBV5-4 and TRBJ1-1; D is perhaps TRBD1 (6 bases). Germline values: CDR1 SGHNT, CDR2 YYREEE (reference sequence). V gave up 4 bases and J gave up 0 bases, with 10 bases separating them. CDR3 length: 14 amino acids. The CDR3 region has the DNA TGTGCCAGCAGCATCGGACAGATGAACACTGAAGCTTTCTTT. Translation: CASSIGQMNTEAFF. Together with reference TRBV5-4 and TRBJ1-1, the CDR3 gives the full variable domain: ETGVTQSPTHLIKTRGQQVTLRCSSQSGHNTVSWYQQALGQGPQFIFQYYREEENGRGNFPPRFSGLQFPNYSSELNVNALELDDSALYLCASSIGQMNTEAFFGQGTRLTVV.

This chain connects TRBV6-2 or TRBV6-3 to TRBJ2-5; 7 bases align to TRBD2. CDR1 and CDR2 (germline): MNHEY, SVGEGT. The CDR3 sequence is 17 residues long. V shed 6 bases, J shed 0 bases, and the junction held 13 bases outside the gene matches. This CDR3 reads CASSPSSPAGYQETQYF. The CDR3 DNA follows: TGTGCCAGCAGCCCCTCCTCGCCAGCGGGGTACCAAGAGACCCAGTACTTC.

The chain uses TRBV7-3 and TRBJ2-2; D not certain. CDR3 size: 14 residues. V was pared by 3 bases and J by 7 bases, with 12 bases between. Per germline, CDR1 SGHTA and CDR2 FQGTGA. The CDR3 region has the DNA TGTGCCAGCAGCTTGGGTGCGGTGGGCGGGGAGCTGTTTTTT. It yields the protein CASSLGAVGGELFF.

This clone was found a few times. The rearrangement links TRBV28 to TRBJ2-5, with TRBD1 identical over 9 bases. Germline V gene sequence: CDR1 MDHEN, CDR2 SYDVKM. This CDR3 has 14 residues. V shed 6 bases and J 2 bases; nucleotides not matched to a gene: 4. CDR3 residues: CASSSGQGQETQYF. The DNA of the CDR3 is TGTGCCAGCAGCTCGGGACAGGGACAAGAGACCCAGTACTTC.

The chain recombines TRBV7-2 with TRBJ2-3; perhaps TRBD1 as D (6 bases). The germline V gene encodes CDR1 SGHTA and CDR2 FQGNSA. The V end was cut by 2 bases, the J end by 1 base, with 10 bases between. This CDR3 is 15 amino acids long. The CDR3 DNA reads TGTGCCAGCAGCTTAATCTCAGGGGGCACAGATACGCAGTATTTT. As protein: CASSLISGGTDTQYF.

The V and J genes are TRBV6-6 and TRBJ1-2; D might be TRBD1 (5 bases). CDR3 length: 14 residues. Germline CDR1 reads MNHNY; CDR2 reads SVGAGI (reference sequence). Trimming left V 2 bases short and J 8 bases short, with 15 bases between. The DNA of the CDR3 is TGTGCCAGCAGTTACCCGACAGTGGAGGGAGGCTACACCTTC. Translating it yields CASSYPTVEGGYTF.

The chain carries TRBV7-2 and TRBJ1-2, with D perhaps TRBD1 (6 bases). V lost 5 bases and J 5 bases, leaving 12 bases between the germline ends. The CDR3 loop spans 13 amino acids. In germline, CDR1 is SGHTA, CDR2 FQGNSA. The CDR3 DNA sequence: TGTGCCAGCAGCGCAGATAGGGGGTATGGCTACACCTTC. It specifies CASSADRGYGYTF.

This CDR3 is CASRDRGSYNEQFF. The CDR3 bases are TGTGCCAGCAGGGACAGGGGCTCCTACAATGAGCAGTTCTTC. The chain carries TRBV2 and TRBJ2-1, with 9 bases matching TRBD1. Germline CDR1 is SNHLY and CDR2 is FYNNEI. This CDR3 spans 14 amino acids. V was pared by 6 bases and J by 0 bases, with 0 bases of the junction left unmatched.